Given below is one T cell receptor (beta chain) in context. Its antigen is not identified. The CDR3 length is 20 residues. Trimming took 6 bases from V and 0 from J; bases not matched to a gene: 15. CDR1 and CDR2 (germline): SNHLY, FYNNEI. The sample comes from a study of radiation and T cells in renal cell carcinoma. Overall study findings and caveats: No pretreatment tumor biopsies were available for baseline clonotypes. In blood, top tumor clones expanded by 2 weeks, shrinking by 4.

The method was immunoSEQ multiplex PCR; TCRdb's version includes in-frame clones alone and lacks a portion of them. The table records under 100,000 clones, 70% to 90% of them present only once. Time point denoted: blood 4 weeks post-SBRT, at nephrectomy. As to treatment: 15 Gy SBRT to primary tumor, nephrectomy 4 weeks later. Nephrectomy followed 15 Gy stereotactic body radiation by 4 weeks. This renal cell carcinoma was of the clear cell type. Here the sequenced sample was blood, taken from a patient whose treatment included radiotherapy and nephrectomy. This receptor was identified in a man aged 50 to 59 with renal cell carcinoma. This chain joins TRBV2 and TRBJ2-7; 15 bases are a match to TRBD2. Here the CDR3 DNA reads TGTGCCAGCAGCGTACCCGGGACTAGCGGGAGGCCCAGGGGCTCCTACGAGCAGTACTTC. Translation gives CASSVPGTSGRPRGSYEQYF.